These 9 T cell receptor beta chains share one sample of origin, sequenced in a study of blood T cell repertoires in COVID-19. TCRdb's copy holds only in-frame clones and misses some; the assay was immunoSEQ multiplex PCR. The sample includes some 160,000 clones, around 83% of them seen just once. Sequencing was performed on peripheral blood. The receptors originated from a woman between 65 and 79 years old who had recovered from COVID-19.

The chain employs TRBV19 and TRBJ2-7; tentative D call: TRBD1 (6 bases). The CDR3 consists of 12 residues. Germline values: CDR1 LNHDA, CDR2 SQIVND (reference sequence). V shed 8 bases and J shed 6 bases, with 14 bases lying between them. The CDR3, as DNA: TGTGCCAGTGGCACGACAGGCGGCGAGCAGTACTTC. This translates into CASGTTGGEQYF.

The V call is TRBV5-1, the J call TRBJ2-2; D is perhaps TRBD2 (6 bases). Trimming stripped 2 bases from V and 5 bases from J, with 13 bases between. The CDR3 spans 15 residues. In germline, CDR1 is SGHRS, CDR2 YFSETQ. The chain's CDR3 is CASSFGNGGTGELFF. The CDR3 DNA sequence: TGCGCCAGCAGCTTCGGGAACGGGGGTACCGGGGAGCTGTTTTTT.

V is TRBV2 and J is TRBJ1-3; D gene uncertain. With 5 bases removed from V and 0 bases from J, the gap between germline ends came to 5 bases. The CDR3 has 13 residues. Germline V gene sequence: CDR1 SNHLY, CDR2 FYNNEI. Written as DNA, the CDR3 is TGTGCCAGCAGTTCTTACTCTGGAAACACCATATATTTT. Translating gives CASSSYSGNTIYF.

This clone occurred a few times. J is TRBJ1-5 and V is TRBV5-6, with no clear D. The CDR3 has 14 residues. V was shortened by 3 bases and J by 5 bases, with 12 bases between the two germline ends. Germline CDR1 and CDR2: SGHDT and YYEEEE. CDR3 coding DNA: TGTGCCAGCAGCTCCGGGTTAGGCTATCAGCCCCAGCATTTT. Translation gives CASSSGLGYQPQHF. Supplemented by reference TRBV5-6 and TRBJ1-5, the full variable domain reads DAGVTQSPTHLIKTRGQQVTLRCSPKSGHDTVSWYQQALGQGPQFIFQYYEEEERQRGNFPDRFSGHQFPNYSSELNVNALLLGDSALYLCASSSGLGYQPQHFGDGTRLSIL.

This chain links TRBV2 with TRBJ2-7, with 7 bases fitting TRBD2. CDR3 length: 15 amino acids. V lost 4 bases, J lost 2 bases, and 8 bases stayed unmatched. The germline gives CDR1 SNHLY, CDR2 FYNNEI. CDR3 protein: CASSGGRGGPYEQYF. For the CDR3, the DNA is TGTGCCAGCAGTGGGGGCCGCGGGGGACCCTACGAGCAGTACTTC.

This chain uses TRBV7-3 with TRBJ2-5; TRBD2 aligns across 10 bases. Germline CDR1 reads SGHTA; CDR2 reads FQGTGA. After removal of 7 bases from V and 5 bases from J, the junction contained 10 bases not matched to a gene. The CDR3 totals 15 residues. CDR3 residues: CASTASGGAEETQYF. The CDR3, as DNA: TGTGCCAGCACTGCGAGCGGGGGGGCGGAGGAGACCCAGTACTTC. Drawing the rest from reference TRBV7-3 and TRBJ2-5, the complete variable domain is GAGVSQTPSNKVTEKGKYVELRCDPISGHTALYWYRQSLGQGPEFLIYFQGTGAADDSGLPNDRFFAVRPEGSVSTLKIQRTERGDSAVYLCASTASGGAEETQYFGPGTRLLVL.

This clone was counted a single time. V gene TRBV4-1 combines with J gene TRBJ1-1; TRBD1 is a possible D gene (6 bases). This CDR3 has 14 residues. The V end lost 4 bases, the J end lost 1 base, and 10 bases lay between the germline ends. Germline V gives CDR1 MGHRA, CDR2 YSYEKL. The chain's CDR3 is CASSPTRGNTEAFF. CDR3 DNA sequence: TGCGCCAGCAGCCCCACCAGGGGGAACACTGAAGCTTTCTTT.

V gene TRBV5-4 combines with J gene TRBJ2-1; the D is unclear. The germline CDR1 and CDR2 sequences are SGHNT and YYREEE (reference sequence). There are 12 residues in the CDR3. V dropped 0 bases and J dropped 5 bases, with 3 bases sitting between them. The CDR3 loop is CASSLADNEQFF. CDR3 DNA: TGTGCCAGCAGCTTGGCCGACAATGAGCAGTTCTTC.

This chain uses TRBV9 with TRBJ1-2; 11 nucleotides agree with TRBD1. This CDR3 comprises 15 residues. The germline V gene encodes CDR1 SGDLS and CDR2 YYNGEE. Trimming took 4 bases from V and 4 from J; bases not matched to a gene: 6. CDR3 coding DNA: TGTGCCAGCAGCCCCCGGACAGGGGGCCCCTATGGCTACACCTTC. This codes for CASSPRTGGPYGYTF.